One TCR beta chain is described in this entry. Its cognate antigen is unknown. These data belong to a study of vaccination and CD4 T cells after COVID-19. Treatment of the sample: roughly ten-day PBMC culture with coronavirus spike peptide pools or control peptides (ViraFEST assay). The Oncomine TCR Beta short-read assay was what sequenced the DNA obtained from cultured CD4+ T cells. TCRdb redid the calling of the PCR reads with MiXCR, one entry per CDR3 protein. The sample lists roughly 20,000 distinct CDR3 sequences, roughly half occurring once. The CDR3 sequence is 16 residues long. With V trimmed by 2 bases and J by 10 bases, 10 bases remained unmatched. Germline CDR1 SGHAT, CDR2 FQNNGV.

The chain is built from TRBV11-2 and TRBJ1-6, with 8 bases matching TRBD1. Sequencing was carried out using CD4+ T cells from blood, cultured in vitro. This receptor was obtained from a human donor who had recovered from COVID-19. The CDR3 nucleotides read TGTGCCAGCAGCTTATCGGACAGGGTGAAAGAGTCACCCCTCCACTTT. This gives the protein CASSLSDRVKESPLHF.